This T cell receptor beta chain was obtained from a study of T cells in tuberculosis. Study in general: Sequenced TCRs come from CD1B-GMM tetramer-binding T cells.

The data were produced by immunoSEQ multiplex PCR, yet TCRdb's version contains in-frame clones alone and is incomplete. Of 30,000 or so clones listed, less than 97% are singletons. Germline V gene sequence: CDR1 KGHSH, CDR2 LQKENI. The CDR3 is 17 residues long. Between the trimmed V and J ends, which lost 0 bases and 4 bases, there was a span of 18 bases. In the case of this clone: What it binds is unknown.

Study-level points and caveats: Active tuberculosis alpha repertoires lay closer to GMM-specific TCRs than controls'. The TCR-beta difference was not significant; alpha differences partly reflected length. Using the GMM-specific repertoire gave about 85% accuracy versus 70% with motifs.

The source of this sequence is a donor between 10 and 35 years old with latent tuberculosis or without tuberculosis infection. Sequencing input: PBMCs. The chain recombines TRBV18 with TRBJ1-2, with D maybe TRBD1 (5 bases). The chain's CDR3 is CASSPPSNLGGAYGYTF. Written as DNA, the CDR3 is TGTGCCAGCTCACCACCGTCAAATCTGGGGGGAGCCTATGGCTACACCTTC.